Shown below are 22 T cell receptor beta chains from a single sample sequenced in a study of blood T cell repertoires in COVID-19. Using immunoSEQ multiplex PCR, the repertoire was profiled, and TCRdb retains in-frame clones only, with some absent. This sample carries about 69,000 clones, approximately 83% of them seen once, and the ten largest clones take about 3.2%. Sequenced input: peripheral blood. The source is a man aged 80 or over with acute or convalescent COVID-19.

V is TRBV7-8 and J is TRBJ1-2; possible D gene TRBD1, 5 bases. This CDR3 has 14 amino acids. V was pared by 2 bases and J by 7 bases, with 14 bases between. Germline CDR1 and CDR2: SGHVS and FQNEAQ. The CDR3 sequence: CASSLRQGALGYTF. The CDR3 DNA sequence: TGTGCCAGCAGCTTACGGCAAGGGGCGCTTGGCTACACCTTC.

This rearrangement joins TRBV7-9 to TRBJ1-5; D is ambiguous. This CDR3 is 15 amino acids long. Trimming shortened V by 1 base and J by 7 bases, and 14 bases separated the two germline ends. The germline V gene encodes CDR1 SEHNR and CDR2 FQNEAQ (reference sequence). The CDR3 DNA reads as TGTGCCAGCAGCTTAGGCGGGCAGGCTCCCCAGCCCCAGCATTTT. Protein: CASSLGGQAPQPQHF.

This clone was observed a handful of times. The rearrangement uses TRBV3-1 (or the pseudogene TRBV3-2) and TRBJ1-3, with 9 bases fitting TRBD1. Trimming removed 8 bases from V and 0 bases from J; junction bases left unmatched: 2. This CDR3 has 14 residues. Germline CDR1 LGHDT, CDR2 YNNKEL (reference sequence). This chain's CDR3 is CASGDRVSGNTIYF. The CDR3 coding sequence is TGTGCCAGCGGGGACAGGGTCTCTGGAAACACCATATATTTT.

The rearrangement joins TRBV4-1 to TRBJ1-2, with a tentative D call TRBD1 (5 bases). V lost 1 base to trimming and J lost 4 bases, with 16 bases between them. The CDR3 spans 16 residues. From germline, CDR1 is MGHRA and CDR2 YSYEKL. This CDR3 reads CASSQVDSRGSYGYTF. The CDR3 nucleotides are TGCGCCAGCAGCCAAGTTGACAGCCGAGGATCCTATGGCTACACCTTC.

This clone was picked up a small number of times. Additional DNA sequences in this sample encode the identical CDR3. The chain employs TRBV7-6 and TRBJ1-3, with D hard to call. The CDR3 has 15 amino acids. Germline V CDR1 and CDR2: SGHVS, FNYEAQ. Trimming took 1 base from V and 0 from J, leaving 7 bases between them. The CDR3 DNA reads as TGTGCCAGCAGCTTAGAACCGAGCTCTGGAAACACCATATATTTT. This translates into CASSLEPSSGNTIYF.

In its sample, this clone was seen a few times. This chain connects TRBV5-1 to TRBJ2-7; 13 bases match TRBD2. V was clipped by 4 bases and J by 6 bases; unmatched bases: 4. Germline V gene lookup returns CDR1 SGHRS and CDR2 YFSETQ. The CDR3 consists of 14 residues. The CDR3 here is CASSQTSGRTEQYF. The CDR3 bases are TGCGCCAGCAGCCAGACTAGCGGGAGGACCGAGCAGTACTTC.

This chain connects TRBV9 to TRBJ2-3; D is possibly TRBD1 (6 bases). Germline CDR1 and CDR2: SGDLS and YYNGEE. The V end lost 7 bases, the J end lost 6 bases, and 12 bases lay between the germline ends. This CDR3 is 12 amino acids long. The CDR3 DNA follows: TGTGCCAGCGGACAGACTTCCGATACGCAGTATTTT. This encodes CASGQTSDTQYF.

The chain couples TRBV5-1 to TRBJ2-1; D possibly corresponds to TRBD2 (6 bases). Trimming took off 7 bases at V and 4 bases at J, with 18 bases between the two ends. Germline-derived CDR1 and CDR2 are SGHRS and YFSETQ. The CDR3 extends over 15 amino acids. This CDR3 reads CASADGGGFYNEQFF. CDR3 DNA sequence: TGCGCCAGCGCAGACGGTGGGGGGTTTTACAATGAGCAGTTCTTC.

This chain joins TRBV29-1 and TRBJ2-2; 11 bases are shared with TRBD1. The J segment lost 7 bases and the V segment lost 8 bases, leaving 9 bases of the junction unmatched. Germline V gives CDR1 SQVTM, CDR2 ANQGSEA. This CDR3 is 14 amino acids long. Written as DNA, the CDR3 is TGCAGCATGGGACAGGGGGGTTACAGCGGGGAGCTGTTTTTT. Protein sequence: CSMGQGGYSGELFF.

The chain combines TRBV30 with TRBJ1-1; 8 bases agree with TRBD1. This CDR3 spans 15 amino acids. In germline, CDR1 is GTSNPN, CDR2 SVGIG (reference sequence). The V segment lost 2 bases and the J segment 1 base; nucleotides outside the gene matches: 6. The CDR3 here is CAWSRQGLTNTEAFF. CDR3 nucleotides: TGTGCCTGGAGTAGACAGGGGCTCACGAACACTGAAGCTTTCTTT.

V and J are TRBV28 and TRBJ2-3, with 9 bases that match TRBD2. The CDR3 is made up of 17 amino acids. Germline CDR1 and CDR2: MDHEN and SYDVKM. V gave up 2 bases and J gave up 0 bases; unmatched junction bases: 6. CDR3 nucleotides: TGTGCCAGCAGTTTAGCGGGAGGGCCCTCAAGCACAGATACGCAGTATTTT. Translating it yields CASSLAGGPSSTDTQYF.

The chain uses TRBV14 and TRBJ2-1; TRBD1 matches at 10 bases. Looked up from germline, CDR1 is SGHDN and CDR2 is FVKESK. V shed 4 bases and J 7 bases; nucleotides not matched to a gene: 4. This CDR3 comprises 14 residues. The CDR3 spells CASSPTGGWNEQFF. CDR3 bases: TGTGCCAGCAGCCCGACAGGGGGCTGGAATGAGCAGTTCTTC.

This chain links TRBV5-1 with TRBJ1-6, with TRBD1 as a possible D gene (6 bases). Germline values: CDR1 SGHRS, CDR2 YFSETQ. This CDR3 contains 15 residues. The V end lost 1 base, the J end lost 5 bases, and 10 bases lay between the germline ends. The CDR3: CASSLLAGDNSPLHF. CDR3 in DNA: TGCGCCAGCAGCTTGCTTGCAGGGGATAATTCACCCCTCCACTTT. The entire variable domain, with the rest obtained from reference TRBV5-1 and TRBJ1-6, is as follows: KAGVTQTPRYLIKTRGQQVTLSCSPISGHRSVSWYQQTPGQGLQFLFEYFSETQRNKGNFPGRFSGRQFSNSRSEMNVSTLELGDSALYLCASSLLAGDNSPLHFGNGTRLTVT.

The rearrangement uses TRBV29-1 and TRBJ2-7; D perhaps matches TRBD2 (12 bases). V lost 4 bases to trimming and J lost 3 bases, with 34 bases between them. The V gene's germline CDR1 is SQVTM and CDR2 ANQGSEA. The CDR3 sequence is 20 residues long. The CDR3 reads CSVAGGQGETSGRVLYEQYF. In DNA, the CDR3 is TGCAGCGTTGCCGGGGGACAGGGGGAGACTAGCGGGAGAGTCCTCTACGAGCAGTACTTC.

This chain links TRBV14 with TRBJ1-3; TRBD1 agrees at 9 bases. The CDR3 consists of 15 residues. Germline V lookup: CDR1 SGHDN, CDR2 FVKESK. V lost 5 bases and J lost 2; bases outside the gene matches: 4. This chain's CDR3 is CASSDRTGAGNTIYF. The CDR3 nucleotides read TGTGCCAGCAGCGACCGGACAGGGGCTGGAAACACCATATATTTT.

V gene TRBV4-1 combines with J gene TRBJ2-3; 9 bases are shared with TRBD2. The CDR3 runs 15 residues. J was trimmed by 2 bases and V by 4 bases; bases with no gene match: 4. Germline CDR1 and CDR2: MGHRA and YSYEKL. The CDR3: CASSLRLADTDTQYF. CDR3 bases: TGCGCCAGCAGCCTCAGACTAGCGGACACAGATACGCAGTATTTT.

This chain connects TRBV7-2 to TRBJ2-5; D unclear. V was pared by 3 bases and J by 1 base, with 15 bases between. Germline V lookup: CDR1 SGHTA, CDR2 FQGNSA. This CDR3 has 16 amino acids. Here the CDR3 DNA reads TGTGCCAGCAGCTTTAGATCTAGACCGGGCCAAGAGACCCAGTACTTC. It encodes CASSFRSRPGQETQYF.

This chain links TRBV7-2 with TRBJ1-4, with D perhaps TRBD1 (5 bases). CDR3 length equals 15 residues. The germline V and J ends were trimmed by 5 bases and 8 bases, with 18 bases remaining between them. Looked up from germline, CDR1 is SGHTA and CDR2 is FQGNSA. Here the CDR3 DNA reads TGTGCCAGCAGCCCGGCGGGGACGAAGGGGGAAAAACTGTTTTTT. This gives the protein CASSPAGTKGEKLFF.

The chain employs TRBV19 and TRBJ2-3; tentatively, D is TRBD2 (6 bases). The CDR3 is made up of 13 amino acids. Germline V gene lookup returns CDR1 LNHDA and CDR2 SQIVND (reference sequence). Trimming pared 4 bases from V and 3 bases from J, leaving 8 bases between. The CDR3 region is CASSNAGTDTQYF. In DNA form, the CDR3 reads TGTGCCAGTAGTAATGCGGGGACAGATACGCAGTATTTT.

This clone has a handful of counts. V usage is TRBV18 and J usage is TRBJ1-1, with a weak D call TRBD1 (6 bases). Trimming stripped 3 bases from V and 1 base from J, with 12 bases between. Germline V gene sequence: CDR1 KGHSH, CDR2 LQKENI. The CDR3 sequence is 15 residues long. This CDR3 reads CASSPRGGPNTEAFF. The CDR3 bases are TGTGCCAGCTCACCCCGAGGGGGACCGAACACTGAAGCTTTCTTT.

This chain uses TRBV3-1 (or the pseudogene TRBV3-2) with TRBJ2-2; perhaps TRBD1 as D (5 bases). Germline assignment: CDR1 LGHDT and CDR2 YNNKEL (reference sequence). Between the trimmed V and J ends, which lost 5 bases and 3 bases, there was a span of 10 bases. The CDR3 totals 14 residues. CDR3 protein: CASSFRTYTGELFF. CDR3 coding DNA: TGTGCCAGCAGCTTCCGGACATACACCGGGGAGCTGTTTTTT.

This clone was seen a few times. This chain links TRBV6-2 or TRBV6-3 with TRBJ1-5; 9 positions agree with TRBD1. The V and J ends lost 6 bases and 3 bases, in that order; junction bases with no gene match: 6. This CDR3 has 15 amino acids. The germline V gene has CDR1 MNHEY and CDR2 SVGEGT. The CDR3 is CASSSGQGYNQPQHF. In DNA, the CDR3 is TGTGCCAGCAGCTCGGGACAGGGCTACAATCAGCCCCAGCATTTT.